The 11 T cell receptor beta chains below were found in one sample sequenced in a study of identical twins. Via MiXCR, TCRdb re-called the 5' RACE reads, giving one row per CDR3 protein. This table holds roughly 250,000 distinct CDR3 sequences, over 13% found once. Sequencing input: memory (CD45RO+) T cells sorted from blood. These receptors were collected from a woman between 18 and 29 years old in good health.

This clonotype was counted only a few times. The rearrangement links TRBV3-1 to TRBJ2-2; unclear D gene. Germline loops: CDR1 LGHDT, CDR2 YNNKEL (reference sequence). This CDR3 is built from 13 residues. Trimming pared 4 bases from V and 1 base from J, leaving 4 bases between. CDR3 region: CASSPRNTGELFF. CDR3 sequence (DNA): TGTGCCAGCAGCCCCCGGAACACCGGGGAGCTGTTTTTT.

This clonotype has just a few counts. The chain has TRBV5-1 and TRBJ1-6; tentatively, D is TRBD1 (5 bases). V was shortened by 1 base and J by 6 bases, with 14 bases between the two germline ends. From germline, CDR1 is SGHRS and CDR2 YFSETQ. This CDR3 has 16 amino acids. The CDR3 nucleotides read TGCGCCAGCAGCTTGTTTGACAGAAAGTCTAATTCACCCCTCCACTTT. Translation gives CASSLFDRKSNSPLHF.

This clonotype was counted ten times or more. A much larger clone lies one base from this, so it may be a read error. The genes are TRBV6-4 and TRBJ2-2; no firm D call. Germline CDR1 is MRHNA and CDR2 is SNTAGT. Deletions cut 6 bases from V and 2 bases from J, with 7 bases between. The CDR3 is made up of 13 amino acids. CDR3 sequence: CASSQDNTGELFF. The CDR3 DNA reads as TGTGCCAGCAGCCAGGATAACACCGGGGAGCTGTTTTTT.

This sequence joins TRBV5-1 and TRBJ2-2; the match to TRBD2 covers 12 bases. Looked up from germline, CDR1 is SGHRS and CDR2 is YFSETQ. The CDR3 extends over 16 amino acids. V trimming: 7 bases; J trimming: 5 bases; junction bases outside the gene matches: 9. The CDR3 nucleotides are TGCGCCAGCTGTCCCTTGACTAGCGGGGGTACCGGGGAGCTGTTTTTT. Translating gives CASCPLTSGGTGELFF.

This clonotype was counted only a few times. One junction end disagrees with the germline gene, perhaps due to a read error. The J gene is TRBJ1-2, the V gene TRBV18, with D unresolved. Germline CDR1 reads KGHSH; CDR2 reads LQKENI. The length of the CDR3 is 16 residues. The CDR3 here is CASSPAQGGAADRVEF. The CDR3, as DNA: TGTGCCAGCTCACCTGCCCAAGGCGGCGCGGCGGACCGCGTCGAGTTC.

Only a few counts were recorded for this clonotype. J is TRBJ1-6 and V is TRBV7-2, with D unclear. Trimming stripped 6 bases from V and 9 bases from J, with 9 bases between. The CDR3 runs 12 residues. Germline V gene data show CDR1 as SGHTA and CDR2 as FQGNSA. CDR3 in amino acids: CASRTSGSPLHF. CDR3 DNA sequence: TGTGCCAGCAGGACAAGTGGTTCACCCCTCCACTTT.

The rearrangement links TRBV27 to TRBJ2-1, with D possibly being TRBD2 (6 bases). Deletions cut 5 bases from V and 4 bases from J, with 18 bases between. This CDR3 has 16 amino acids. Germline V lookup: CDR1 MNHEY, CDR2 SMNVEV (reference sequence). For the CDR3, the DNA is TGTGCCAGCAGTCCTCCGGGACTGGGTCAATACAATGAGCAGTTCTTC. Protein: CASSPPGLGQYNEQFF.

The table lists this clonotype with a few counts. The rearrangement joins TRBV3-1 to TRBJ2-5; D gene uncertain. V was cut by 4 bases and J by 4 bases, with 10 bases left in between. This CDR3 contains 13 residues. Germline CDR1 reads LGHDT; CDR2 reads YNNKEL (reference sequence). CDR3 bases: TGTGCCAGCAGCCCCCTAGTACTAGAGACCCAGTACTTC. It specifies CASSPLVLETQYF.

As concerns this clonotype: Since no conserved phenylalanine or tryptophan closes the CDR3, a read error is the likely cause. Because the CDR3's place on the DNA is in doubt, the DNA is left out and the CDR3 is given as listed by TCRdb. The V and J genes are TRBV2 and TRBJ2-3; the tabulated D call, TRBD2, remains unverified against the DNA. The germline V gene has CDR1 SNHLY and CDR2 FYNNEI. The CDR3 spans 12 residues, counting both ends. The CDR3 sequence is CASSTPGTSVNI.

This rearrangement joins TRBV20-1 to TRBJ1-3; D is possibly TRBD1 (5 bases). CDR3 length: 15 amino acids. Germline CDR1 and CDR2: DFQATT and SNEGSKA (reference sequence). V lost 1 base and J lost 3, with 13 bases in between. CDR3 loop: CSARGGSENGNTIYF. CDR3 nucleotides: TGCAGTGCTAGAGGGGGGTCGGAGAATGGAAACACCATATATTTT.

This clonotype was counted only a few times. This rearrangement joins TRBV7-9 to TRBJ2-2; D gene uncertain. Between the trimmed V and J ends, which lost 5 bases and 1 base, there was a span of 5 bases. The germline gives CDR1 SEHNR, CDR2 FQNEAQ (reference sequence). The CDR3 extends over 13 amino acids. CDR3 region: CASSAKNTGELFF. The CDR3 DNA sequence: TGTGCCAGCAGCGCCAAGAACACCGGGGAGCTGTTTTTT. Drawing the rest from reference TRBV7-9 and TRBJ2-2, the complete variable domain is DTGVSQNPRHKITKRGQNVTFRCDPISEHNRLYWYRQTLGQGPEFLTYFQNEAQLEKSRLLSDRFSAERPKGSFSTLEIQRTEQGDSAMYLCASSAKNTGELFFGEGSRLTVL.